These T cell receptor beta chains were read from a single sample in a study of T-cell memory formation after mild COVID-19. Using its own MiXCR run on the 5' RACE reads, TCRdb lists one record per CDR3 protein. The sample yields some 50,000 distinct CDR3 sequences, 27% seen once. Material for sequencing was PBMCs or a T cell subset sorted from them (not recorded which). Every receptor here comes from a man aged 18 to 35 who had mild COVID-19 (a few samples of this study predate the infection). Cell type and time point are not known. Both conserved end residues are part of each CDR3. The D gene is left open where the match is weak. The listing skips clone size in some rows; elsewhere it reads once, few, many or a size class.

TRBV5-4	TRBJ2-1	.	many	TGTGCCAGCAGCTTGGAGCCAGTCAACAATGAGCAGTTCTTC	CASSLEPVNNEQFF
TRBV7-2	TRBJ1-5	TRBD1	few	TGTGCCAGCAGCTTAGGTACTTGGGACAGGGGCGATCAGCCCCAGCATTTT	CASSLGTWDRGDQPQHF
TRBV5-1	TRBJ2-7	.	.	TGCGCCAGCAGGGACAGTCCCTACGAGCAGTACTTC	CASRDSPYEQYF
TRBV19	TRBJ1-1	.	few	TGTGCCAGTAGTATTAGAGCGGACAGTGAAGCTTTCTTT	CASSIRADSEAFF
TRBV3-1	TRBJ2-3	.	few	TGTGCCAGCAGCCAGAGGTCTAGATCAGATACGCAGTATTTT	CASSQRSRSDTQYF
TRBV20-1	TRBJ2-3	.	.	TGCAGTGCAGGGGGGGGTGGCACAGATACGCAGTATTTT	CSAGGGGTDTQYF
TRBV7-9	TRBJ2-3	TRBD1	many	TGTGCCAGCAGCTCGACCGGGACAGGGGGCCTCGATACGCAGTATTTT	CASSSTGTGGLDTQYF
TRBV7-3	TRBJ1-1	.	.	TGTGCCAGCAGAGCTTACCCGGGGAAGGAAGCTTTCTTT	CASRAYPGKEAFF
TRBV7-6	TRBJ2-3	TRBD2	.	TGTGCCAGCAGCTCCCTAGCGGGACCGGCGGGAGATACGCAGTATTTT	CASSSLAGPAGDTQYF
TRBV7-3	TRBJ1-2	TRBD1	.	TGTGCCAGCAGCTTAACCGAACCTGGACAGGGCGGCGGCTACACCTTC	CASSLTEPGQGGGYTF
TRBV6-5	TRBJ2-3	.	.	TGTGCCAGCAGTTCTCCAACAACCGACCGAAGGCAGGGGGATACGCAGTATTTT	CASSSPTTDRRQGDTQYF
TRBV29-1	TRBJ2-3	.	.	TGCAGCGTTGATGGTTTCGGGGGATTCACAGATACGCAGTATTTT	CSVDGFGGFTDTQYF
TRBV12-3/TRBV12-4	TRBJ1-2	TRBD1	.	TGTGCCAGCAGTTCGGGACAGGGGGTCTATGGCTACACCTTC	CASSSGQGVYGYTF
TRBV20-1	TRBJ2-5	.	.	TGCAGTGCTAGAGATCCCCCTAGATCCCAAGAGACCCAGTACTTC	CSARDPPRSQETQYF
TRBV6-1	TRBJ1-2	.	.	TGTGCCTCAGGATTTCGATTCCACGTCTCTAACTATGGCTACACCTTC	CASGFRFHVSNYGYTF
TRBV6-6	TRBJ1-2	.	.	TGTGCCAGCAGTTACTCGGCAGGGAAGGATGGCTACACCTTC	CASSYSAGKDGYTF
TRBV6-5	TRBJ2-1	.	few	TGTGCCAGCAGCCACCAGGGAGGCAATGAGCAGTTCTTC	CASSHQGGNEQFF
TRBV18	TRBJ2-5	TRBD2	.	TGTGCCAGCTCACCAAGCATTAGCGGGAAGCAAGAGACCCAGTACTTC	CASSPSISGKQETQYF
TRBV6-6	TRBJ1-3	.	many	TGTGCCAGCAGTTACCTCACAGCTGGAAACACCATATATTTT	CASSYLTAGNTIYF
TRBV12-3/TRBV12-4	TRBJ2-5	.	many	TGTGCCAGCAGTCCCGGACTCCAAGAGACCCAGTACTTC	CASSPGLQETQYF
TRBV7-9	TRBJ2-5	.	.	TGTGCCAGCAGCTTAGCTGGGGAGCAAGAGACCCAGTACTTC	CASSLAGEQETQYF
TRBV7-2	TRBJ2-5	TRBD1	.	TGTGCCAGCAGCTTATGGACAGGGGAACAAGAGACCCAGTACTTC	CASSLWTGEQETQYF
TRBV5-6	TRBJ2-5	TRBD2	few	TGTGCCAGTAACCGACTAGCGGGGGAAGAGACCCAGTACTTC	CASNRLAGEETQYF
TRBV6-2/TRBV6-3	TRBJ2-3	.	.	TGTGCCAGCAGTTACATCGGCCGGACCACAGATACGCAGTATTTT	CASSYIGRTTDTQYF
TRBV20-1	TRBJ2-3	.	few	TGCAGTGCTTGGGGAACGGGACGGCGGGGATATCCCACAGATACGCAGTATTTT	CSAWGTGRRGYPTDTQYF
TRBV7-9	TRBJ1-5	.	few	TGTGCCAGCACCCAAGGGGTTGGCAATCAGCCCCAGCATTTT	CASTQGVGNQPQHF
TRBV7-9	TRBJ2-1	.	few	TGTGCCAGCAGCTTGCGGGGTAGGAATGAGCAGTTCTTC	CASSLRGRNEQFF
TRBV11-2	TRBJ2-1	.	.	TGTGCCAGCAGCACGCAAAACAATGAGCAGTTCTTC	CASSTQNNEQFF
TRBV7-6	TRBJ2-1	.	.	TGTGCCAGCAGCTTGGGGTCGCGATCTTACAATGAGCAGTTCTTC	CASSLGSRSYNEQFF
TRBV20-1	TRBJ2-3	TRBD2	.	TGCAGTGCCGAGCGGGGGGTTTGGTCTGATACGCAGTATTTT	CSAERGVWSDTQYF
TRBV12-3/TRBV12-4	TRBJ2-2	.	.	TGTGCCAGCAGCCAAGGGGGGACGACAGGTCCAAACACCGGGGAGCTGTTTTTT	CASSQGGTTGPNTGELFF
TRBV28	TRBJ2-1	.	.	TGTGCCAGCAGCCCCGAGGGGGTTAGCGGCTTCTCCTACAATGAGCAGTTCTTC	CASSPEGVSGFSYNEQFF
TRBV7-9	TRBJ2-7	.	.	TGTGCCAGCAGCTCCTTCTACGAGCAGTACTTC	CASSSFYEQYF
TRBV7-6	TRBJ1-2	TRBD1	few	TGTGCCAGCAGTGGACAGGCTAACTATGGCTACACCTTC	CASSGQANYGYTF
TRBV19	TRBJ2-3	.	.	TGTGCCAGTAGTATCTGGGCTGAACAGAACACAGATACGCAGTATTTT	CASSIWAEQNTDTQYF